This TCR beta chain was sequenced for a study of brain metastases from non-small cell lung cancer. Clones were read by immunoSEQ multiplex PCR, and TCRdb kept only the in-frame ones, dropping some. The top ten clones hold under 5% of a sample with about 4,100 clones, 70% to 90% of them seen once. The CDR3 covers 13 residues. Germline V gene data show CDR1 as MDHEN and CDR2 as SYDVKM. Trimming pared 3 bases from V and 8 bases from J, leaving 14 bases between. The sequencing input was primary lung tumor tissue. This clonotype was sampled from a donor aged 40 or over with non-small cell lung cancer. The chain joins TRBV28 to TRBJ2-7; D is possibly TRBD1 (5 bases). The CDR3 loop is CASSFSDPGQQYF. In DNA, the CDR3 is TGTGCCAGCAGTTTTTCGGACCCAGGGCAGCAGTACTTC.